The 32 T cell receptor beta chains listed next were all sequenced from one sample in a study of T-cell reconstitution after alpha-beta-depleted transplantation in children. The library targeted TCRbeta and was prepared with unique molecular identifiers. Using its own MiXCR run on the PCR reads, TCRdb lists one record per CDR3 protein. The sample carries about a million distinct CDR3 sequences, roughly 29% recorded once. The sample consisted of PBMCs, mostly from graft donor cells, taken 360 days after TCRalphabeta/CD19-depleted stem cell transplant. These receptors came from a boy under two years old who had a stem cell transplant for SCID, so the T cells may come from the graft donor.

V and J are TRBV28 and TRBJ2-1; D may be TRBD1 (6 bases). Germline CDR1 and CDR2: MDHEN and SYDVKM. CDR3 length equals 16 residues. With 6 bases removed from V and 8 bases from J, the gap between germline ends came to 23 bases. CDR3 region: CASRSDRPSLYYEQFF. CDR3 nucleotides: TGTGCCAGCAGGTCGGACAGACCCTCTCTTTACTATGAGCAGTTCTTC.

The table lists this clonotype with a few counts. J is TRBJ2-1 and V is TRBV12-3 or TRBV12-4; D remains ambiguous. V lost 3 bases, J lost 9 bases, and 21 bases lay in between. The CDR3 consists of 16 residues. The DNA for the CDR3 is TGTGCCAGCAGTTTCCCACTATACCACATGGCAAGTGAGCAGTTCTTC. Encoded protein: CASSFPLYHMASEQFF.

The chain combines TRBV7-6 with TRBJ2-7; tentatively, D is TRBD2 (6 bases). Germline V gene lookup returns CDR1 SGHVS and CDR2 FNYEAQ. The CDR3 runs 15 residues. Trimming left V 2 bases short and J 0 bases short, with 11 bases between. The CDR3 protein is CASSLRPAGSYEQYF. CDR3 DNA sequence: TGTGCCAGCAGCTTAAGGCCAGCGGGCTCCTACGAGCAGTACTTC.

This clonotype showed up just a few times. The rearrangement joins TRBV12-3 or TRBV12-4 to TRBJ2-1; no reliable D call. This CDR3 spans 15 amino acids. Trimming took off 3 bases at V and 4 bases at J, with 13 bases between the two ends. DNA for the CDR3: TGTGCCAGCAGTTTTTGGGGTAGGGTTTACAATGAGCAGTTCTTC. Translating gives CASSFWGRVYNEQFF.

The rearrangement uses TRBV18 and TRBJ2-3, with D possibly called TRBD1 or TRBD2 (5 bases each). With 0 bases removed from V and 1 base from J, the gap between germline ends came to 11 bases. The CDR3 loop spans 16 amino acids. Germline V gives CDR1 KGHSH, CDR2 LQKENI. CDR3 region: CASSPPHGARTDTQYF. CDR3 coding DNA: TGTGCCAGCTCACCACCGCACGGGGCTCGCACAGATACGCAGTATTTT.

This clonotype was picked up a small number of times. This rearrangement joins TRBV20-1 to TRBJ2-5; 8 bases are a match to TRBD2. CDR1 and CDR2 (germline): DFQATT, SNEGSKA (reference sequence). The CDR3 covers 14 residues. V gave up 3 bases and J gave up 4 bases; unmatched junction bases: 7. In DNA, the CDR3 is TGCAGTGCTAGGGCCAGCGGGGGCTTAGAGACCCAGTACTTC. The encoded protein is CSARASGGLETQYF.

Only a few counts were recorded for this clonotype. The chain uses TRBV20-1 and TRBJ2-3, with 7 positions matching TRBD1. CDR3 length: 14 amino acids. V dropped 5 bases and J dropped 5; count of bases not matched to a gene: 10. CDR1 and CDR2 from the germline V gene are DFQATT and SNEGSKA (reference sequence). CDR3 amino acids: CSAPRQGRRDTQYF. In nucleotides, the CDR3 is TGCAGTGCTCCGAGACAGGGTAGAAGAGATACGCAGTATTTT.

The chain uses TRBV7-2 and TRBJ2-1; 11 bases map to TRBD2. The V segment lost 4 bases and the J segment 5 bases; nucleotides outside the gene matches: 4. CDR3 length equals 15 residues. Germline CDR1 SGHTA, CDR2 FQGNSA. As DNA, the CDR3 is TGTGCCAGCAGCTGGGGACTAGCGGATCACAATGAGCAGTTCTTC. The encoded protein is CASSWGLADHNEQFF.

A word on this clonotype: Germline is not matched at one junction end, which may reflect a read error. The chain links TRBV5-6 to TRBJ1-1, with D uncertain. Germline CDR1 reads SGHDT; CDR2 reads YYEEEE. This CDR3 comprises 15 residues. This CDR3 reads CACSFHWVLGTEAFF. The CDR3, as DNA: TGTGCCTGCAGCTTCCATTGGGTTTTGGGCACTGAAGCTTTCTTT.

The J gene is TRBJ2-3, the V gene TRBV7-4; D is tentatively TRBD1 or TRBD2 (5 bases each). This CDR3 has 15 amino acids. CDR1 SGHVT and CDR2 SQSDAQ come from the germline V gene. Deletions cut 3 bases from V and 1 base from J, with 11 bases between. CDR3 sequence (DNA): TGTGCCAGCAGCTTGGGGGAGACGGGCACAGATACGCAGTATTTT. Its protein is CASSLGETGTDTQYF.

As to this clonotype: This may be a read error, as it is one base from a much larger clone. CDR3: CASSYITGELFF. The CDR3 nucleotides read TGTGCCAGCAGTTACATCACCGGGGAGCTGTTTTTT. V gene TRBV6-5 combines with J gene TRBJ2-2; unclear D gene. This CDR3 comprises 12 residues. V lost 2 bases and J lost 4, with 2 bases in between. CDR1 is MNHEY, CDR2 SVGAGI, per germline.

This clonotype was counted between two and nine times. The rearrangement uses TRBV7-9 and TRBJ1-1, with D unresolved. In germline, CDR1 is SEHNR, CDR2 FQNEAQ (reference sequence). V was pared by 1 base and J by 6 bases, with 6 bases between. The CDR3 length is 12 residues. CDR3 region: CASSLEWSEAFF. DNA of the CDR3: TGTGCCAGCAGCTTAGAATGGTCTGAAGCTTTCTTT.

About this clonotype: At one end, the junction sequence differs from germline, possibly due to a read error. The V call is TRBV29-1, the J call TRBJ1-2; possibly TRBD1 for D (6 bases). Germline V gives CDR1 SQVTM, CDR2 ANQGSEA. This CDR3 is built from 14 residues. The CDR3 DNA reads as TGCAGCGTTGCTTCTGGGGGCGCGGTCTATGGCCACACCTTC. Amino acids: CSVASGGAVYGHTF.

This clonotype was detected only a few times. The J gene is TRBJ2-6, the V gene TRBV3-1; 11 bases are shared with TRBD2. The CDR3 is 19 amino acids. Germline V gene data show CDR1 as LGHDT and CDR2 as YNNKEL (reference sequence). Losses at the gene ends were 4 bases for V and 0 bases for J; bases not matched to a gene: 8. CDR3 nucleotides: TGTGCCAGCAGCCCCTTCCCTAGCGGGGGGCACTCTGGGGCCAACGTCCTGACTTTC. This codes for CASSPFPSGGHSGANVLTF.

The chain recombines TRBV7-9 with TRBJ2-7, with 9 bases matching TRBD1. Unmatched junction bases numbered 11, after V lost 0 bases and J lost 5 bases. In germline, CDR1 is SEHNR, CDR2 FQNEAQ (reference sequence). The CDR3 covers 17 residues. CDR3 in DNA: TGTGCCAGCAGCTTAGCTCCGGTCAGGGACAGGGCCCACGAGCAGTACTTC. Encoded protein: CASSLAPVRDRAHEQYF. Full variable domain (rest looked up from reference TRBV7-9 and TRBJ2-7): DTGVSQNPRHKITKRGQNVTFRCDPISEHNRLYWYRQTLGQGPEFLTYFQNEAQLEKSRLLSDRFSAERPKGSFSTLEIQRTEQGDSAMYLCASSLAPVRDRAHEQYFGPGTRLTVT.

The chain has TRBV4-1 and TRBJ2-3; D tentatively fits TRBD1 or TRBD2 (5 bases each). The CDR3 totals 16 residues. The germline gives CDR1 MGHRA, CDR2 YSYEKL. With 3 bases removed from V and 6 bases from J, the gap between germline ends came to 19 bases. As DNA, the CDR3 is TGCGCCAGCAGCCAGGGTTCCGGGACCCCGAGGGATACGCAGTATTTT. It encodes CASSQGSGTPRDTQYF.

There are a few counts of this clonotype. Written as DNA, the CDR3 is TGCGCCAGCAGCTTGGCCGGAGGACAGGGGGATGGCTACACCTTC. Translation gives CASSLAGGQGDGYTF. This chain joins TRBV5-1 and TRBJ1-2; 10 bases line up with TRBD1. Germline V gives CDR1 SGHRS, CDR2 YFSETQ. The ends lost 0 bases at V and 6 bases at J; junction bases unmatched: 5. There are 15 residues in the CDR3.

At least ten counts were recorded for this clonotype. V is TRBV6-1 and J is TRBJ2-7; 7 nucleotides line up with TRBD1. Germline V gene sequence: CDR1 MNHNS, CDR2 SASEGT. The V segment lost 4 bases and the J segment 4 bases; nucleotides outside the gene matches: 7. The CDR3 is made up of 14 amino acids. Here the CDR3 reads CASSADRDKYEQYF. Written as DNA, the CDR3 is TGTGCCAGCAGTGCCGACAGGGACAAGTACGAGCAGTACTTC.

This clonotype was counted between two and nine times. The gene calls are TRBV28 and TRBJ2-1, with D uncertain. The V end lost 2 bases, the J end lost 10 bases, and 6 bases lay between the germline ends. The germline gives CDR1 MDHEN, CDR2 SYDVKM. The CDR3 sequence is 11 residues long. In DNA, the CDR3 is TGTGCCAGCAGTTTAGTCCAGGAGCAGTTCTTC. As protein: CASSLVQEQFF.

V usage is TRBV5-1 and J usage is TRBJ2-1, with 9 bases lining up with TRBD1. Germline trimming cut 6 bases from V and 6 bases from J; bases unmatched to any gene: 16. Looked up from germline, CDR1 is SGHRS and CDR2 is YFSETQ. There are 17 residues in the CDR3. The CDR3 bases are TGCGCCAGCACCCCAGGGACAGGGCCACTTTCGGGCAATGAGCAGTTCTTC. Amino acid sequence: CASTPGTGPLSGNEQFF.

The chain links TRBV9 to TRBJ1-2; no firm D call. The CDR3 covers 14 residues. Trimming stripped 4 bases from V and 4 bases from J, with 14 bases between. CDR1 and CDR2 (germline): SGDLS, YYNGEE. CDR3 loop: CASSPRLITYGYTF. CDR3 DNA sequence: TGTGCCAGCAGCCCTAGACTGATTACCTATGGCTACACCTTC.

This clonotype was observed a few times. The chain employs TRBV4-2 and TRBJ2-3; D perhaps matches TRBD1 (5 bases). V shed 1 base and J shed 3 bases, with 14 bases lying between them. The CDR3 loop spans 16 amino acids. Germline V lookup: CDR1 LGHNA, CDR2 YNFKEQ. In nucleotides, the CDR3 is TGTGCCAGCAGCCAAGTGGGCAGGGAAAAAACAGATACGCAGTATTTT. This gives the protein CASSQVGREKTDTQYF.

The chain has TRBV28 and TRBJ2-5; 10 nucleotides match TRBD2. The CDR3 spans 14 residues. The V gene's germline CDR1 is MDHEN and CDR2 SYDVKM. The CDR3 bases are TGTACTGTTTCAGCGGGGGGGTATCAAGAGACCCAGTACTTC. This sequence encodes CTVSAGGYQETQYF.

In this sample, this clonotype turned up a few times. The chain is built from TRBV4-2 and TRBJ1-1, with a tentative D call TRBD1 (6 bases). The V gene's germline CDR1 is LGHNA and CDR2 YNFKEQ. This CDR3 contains 16 residues. Between the trimmed V and J ends, which lost 0 bases and 3 bases, there was a span of 14 bases. The CDR3 region is CASSQDIGGGYTEAFF. Written as DNA, the CDR3 is TGTGCCAGCAGCCAAGATATAGGGGGAGGGTACACTGAAGCTTTCTTT.

This clonotype was seen more than once but under ten times. The gene calls are TRBV9 and TRBJ2-5; D perhaps matches TRBD2 (6 bases). Germline loops: CDR1 SGDLS, CDR2 YYNGEE. V was shortened by 1 base and J by 0 bases, with 7 bases between the two germline ends. The CDR3 runs to 14 residues. The CDR3 sequence: CASSVRDYQETQYF. CDR3 nucleotide sequence: TGTGCCAGCAGCGTACGGGACTACCAAGAGACCCAGTACTTC.

This clonotype was picked up a small number of times. The chain carries TRBV7-2 and TRBJ2-2, with 10 bases identical to TRBD2. Germline CDR1 is SGHTA and CDR2 is FQGNSA. The CDR3 runs 14 residues. V shed 8 bases, J shed 7 bases, and the junction held 7 bases outside the gene matches. The CDR3 reads CASGSGGSIGELFF. The CDR3 DNA reads TGTGCCAGCGGTAGCGGGGGGTCTATCGGGGAGCTGTTTTTT.

This clonotype was observed a few times. This chain joins TRBV29-1 and TRBJ2-1; 9 nucleotides align to TRBD1. Germline V gene lookup returns CDR1 SQVTM and CDR2 ANQGSEA. V shed 6 bases and J 8 bases; nucleotides not matched to a gene: 8. The CDR3 consists of 13 residues. The CDR3 reads CSVKGTGRDEQFF. DNA of the CDR3: TGCAGCGTCAAAGGGACAGGGAGGGATGAGCAGTTCTTC.

The rearrangement uses TRBV15 and TRBJ2-5; tentatively, D is TRBD1 (6 bases). CDR3 length: 14 amino acids. Trimming removed 3 bases at V and 1 base at J, with 9 bases between. The germline V gene has CDR1 LNHNV and CDR2 YYDKDF (reference sequence). CDR3 sequence reads: CATSRRGFQETQYF. The CDR3 DNA sequence: TGTGCCACCAGCAGGAGGGGGTTCCAAGAGACCCAGTACTTC.

In its sample, this clonotype was seen many times. The V gene is TRBV29-1, the J gene TRBJ2-7; no definite D call. The germline V gene encodes CDR1 SQVTM and CDR2 ANQGSEA. The CDR3 runs to 12 residues. Trimming removed 5 bases from V and 3 bases from J, with 11 bases in between. The CDR3 loop is CSVKSRYYEQYF. The CDR3, as DNA: TGCAGCGTTAAGTCCAGATACTACGAGCAGTACTTC.

This clonotype was seen a handful of times. The DNA of the CDR3 is TGTGCCAGCAGCGTAGCCCCGAGGCTAGCGGGGGTCAATGAGCAGTTCTTC. It specifies CASSVAPRLAGVNEQFF. The genes are TRBV9 and TRBJ2-1; 10 bases fit TRBD2. The CDR3 totals 17 residues. V trimming: 0 bases; J trimming: 6 bases; junction bases outside the gene matches: 9. The germline V gene encodes CDR1 SGDLS and CDR2 YYNGEE.

This clonotype showed up many times. The rearrangement uses TRBV12-3 or TRBV12-4 and TRBJ2-5, with 7 bases aligning to TRBD2. The ends lost 6 bases at V and 5 bases at J; junction bases unmatched: 18. CDR3 size: 17 residues. The CDR3 loop reads CASSHGYRTSRSETQYF. The CDR3 nucleotides read TGTGCCAGCAGCCACGGGTACCGGACTAGTAGGTCGGAGACCCAGTACTTC.

This clonotype has only a few counts. The V gene is TRBV27, the J gene TRBJ2-1; D perhaps matches TRBD1 (5 bases). V was trimmed by 2 bases and J by 0 bases, leaving 11 bases between them. This CDR3 region has 16 residues. The germline CDR1 and CDR2 sequences are MNHEY and SMNVEV (reference sequence). The CDR3 nucleotides read TGTGCCAGCAGTTTACTGCAGGGCAGCTCCTACAATGAGCAGTTCTTC. Protein product: CASSLLQGSSYNEQFF.